This TCR beta chain was sequenced for a study of immune evolution from preneoplasia to lung adenocarcinoma. Points from the study as a whole: From normal lung to invasive adenocarcinoma, top clone frequencies appeared to decrease.

Measured with immunoSEQ multiplex PCR; TCRdb has only the in-frame clones, and not every one. The table lists approximately 7,000 clones, around four fifths of them singletons. A word on this clone: Its antigen is as yet unknown.

Germline V gives CDR1 SGHNT, CDR2 YYREEE (reference sequence). CDR3 length: 15 amino acids. V shed 1 base and J 7 bases; nucleotides not matched to a gene: 8. Histologic diagnosis was independently verified by two lung pathologists. This clonotype originated in a person aged 60-80 years with lung adenocarcinoma. The specimen was FFPE adjacent normal lung tissue. The rearrangement uses TRBV5-4 and TRBJ2-7; TRBD2 aligns across 10 bases. The CDR3 protein is CASSLFLAGEGEQYF. The CDR3 DNA reads as TGTGCCAGCAGCTTGTTTCTAGCGGGAGAGGGGGAGCAGTACTTC.